This T cell receptor beta chain was recovered during a study of spatial heterogeneity in lung cancer. The time point: blood at routine non-recurrence follow-up after resection. J lost 4 bases, V lost 3 bases, and 3 bases had no gene match. CDR1 MNHEY and CDR2 SVGAGI come from the germline V gene. The CDR3 runs 14 residues. Via MiXCR, TCRdb re-called the 5' RACE reads, giving one row per CDR3 protein. The sample carries about 10,000 distinct CDR3 sequences, 20% to 25% recorded once. The V and J genes are TRBV6-5 and TRBJ2-5; 9 nucleotides align to TRBD1. Source: PBMCs, taken at follow-up. This TCR derives from a female donor with early-stage non-small cell lung cancer. CDR3 nucleotide sequence: TGTGCCAGCAGTTATTTACAGGGGGCAGAGACCCAGTACTTC. Protein product: CASSYLQGAETQYF.